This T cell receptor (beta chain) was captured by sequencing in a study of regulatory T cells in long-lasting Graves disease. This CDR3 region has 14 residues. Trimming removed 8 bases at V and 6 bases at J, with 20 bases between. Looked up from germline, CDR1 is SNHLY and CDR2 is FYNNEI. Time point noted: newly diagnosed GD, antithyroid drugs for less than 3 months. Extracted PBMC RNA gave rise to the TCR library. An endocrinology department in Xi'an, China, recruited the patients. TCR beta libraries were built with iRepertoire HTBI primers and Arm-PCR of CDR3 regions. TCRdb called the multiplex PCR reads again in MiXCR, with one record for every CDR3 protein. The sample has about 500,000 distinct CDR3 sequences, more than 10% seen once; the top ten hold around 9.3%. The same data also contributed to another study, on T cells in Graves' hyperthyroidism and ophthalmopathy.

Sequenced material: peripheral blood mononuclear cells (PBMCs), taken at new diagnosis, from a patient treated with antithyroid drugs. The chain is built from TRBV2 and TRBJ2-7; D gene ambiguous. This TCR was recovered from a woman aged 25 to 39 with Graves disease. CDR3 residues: CASSTGTFRSEQYF. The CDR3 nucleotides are TGTGCCAGCTCCACCGGCACGTTTCGCTCCGAGCAGTACTTC.